This TCR beta chain was captured in a study of T cell changes during pregnancy in multiple sclerosis (dated by TCRdb to about 2019). Turning to the overall study: In women with multiple sclerosis, the researchers looked at how the T cell repertoire shifted as pregnancy progressed.

The germline V gene (reference sequence) specifies SGHKS as CDR1 and YYEKEE as CDR2. The CDR3 holds 16 amino acids from the cysteine to the phenylalanine. The CDR3 DNA has 48 bases and is translated from base 1. Ends trimmed: V by 4 bases, J by 0 bases; bases unmatched to a gene: 7. Libraries were constructed by the immunoSEQ multiplex PCR assay. Not all clones reach the TCRdb copy of this immuneACCESS table, which keeps in-frame sequences only. Checked studies attribute under half of the gap to unresolved V genes and leave the rest unexplained. A total of 42,000 or so clones appear in this sample, almost 95% of them only once. The ten largest clonotypes hold about 0.32% of the sample. As for this clone: Its antigen specificity is not known. Per-base quality was not reported, and no clone a single base away is much larger than it.

The sequencing here drew on CD4+ T cells from peripheral blood mononuclear cells, taken after pregnancy. This receptor was taken from a female donor with multiple sclerosis, enrolled in a pregnancy study. The rearranged segments are TRBV5-5 and TRBJ1-5; TRBD1 matches 7 bases in the middle. The sequenced DNA: TGTGCCAGCAGCAACCAGGGGGTTGGTAGCAATCAGCCCCAGCATTTT. The translation is CASSNQGVGSNQPQHF.